This TCR beta chain stems from a study of Ad26.COV2.S vaccination and SARS-CoV-2 variants. Study overall: Intramuscularly, Ad26.COV2.S was given either once or twice, 56 days apart.

Germline V gives CDR1 SQVTM, CDR2 ANQGSEA. The CDR3 sequence is 13 residues long. The ends were cut back, 6 bases at V and 2 bases at J, with 13 bases in the middle. TCRdb's table, derived via immunoSEQ multiplex PCR, lists solely in-frame clones and lacks some. The table has about 350,000 clones, 85% to 90% seen once. Treatment specified: around 19 received Ad26.COV2.S at low or high dose, single or two shots; 5 received placebo; per-sample allocation not given. Sampling took place 63 days after the first vaccine or placebo injection. The V and J genes are TRBV29-1 and TRBJ1-2; D uncertain. This receptor was taken from a person aged 18 to 59 who received the Ad26.COV2.S COVID-19 vaccine or a placebo. Here the sequenced sample was peripheral blood, taken in a trial of Ad26.COV2.S vaccine versus placebo. The CDR3 region is CSVKDGRNYGYTF. CDR3 nucleotides: TGCAGCGTCAAAGATGGAAGAAACTATGGCTACACCTTC.